Below, 21 T cell receptor beta chains from the same sample are listed, as sequenced in a study of CD8 T cells in Susac syndrome. Random hexamers were used to reverse transcribe roughly 0.5 to 1 ug of RNA. TCRdb fed the immunoSEQ multiplex PCR reads into MiXCR, producing one record per CDR3 protein. The repertoire holds more than 150,000 distinct CDR3 sequences, with around 94% as singletons. Material: CD4+ T cells from PBMCs. These receptors were obtained from a human donor in good health.

This sequence joins TRBV2 and TRBJ2-1; TRBD2 matches 8 bases. In germline, CDR1 is SNHLY, CDR2 FYNNEI. This CDR3 region has 15 residues. Trimming took 7 bases from V and 0 from J; bases not matched to a gene: 5. CDR3 residues: CASTGGGSSYNEQFF. The DNA for the CDR3 is TGTGCCAGCACGGGGGGGGGCAGCTCCTACAATGAGCAGTTCTTC.

The chain is built from TRBV3-1 and TRBJ1-5; 10 nucleotides agree with TRBD1. The junction had 4 bases not matched to a gene; V was cut back by 1 base and J by 7 bases. Germline CDR1 and CDR2: LGHDT and YNNKEL (reference sequence). There are 15 residues in the CDR3. The CDR3 nucleotides read TGTGCCAGCAGCCAAGGGACAGGGGGAGCCCAGCCCCAGCATTTT. Its protein is CASSQGTGGAQPQHF.

The chain couples TRBV30 to TRBJ1-6; no reliable D call. The germline V and J ends were trimmed by 0 bases and 0 bases, with 9 bases remaining between them. The CDR3 is 16 residues long. Germline V gene sequence: CDR1 GTSNPN, CDR2 SVGIG (reference sequence). The CDR3 loop is CAWSVWALSYNSPLHF. CDR3 DNA: TGTGCCTGGAGTGTCTGGGCTCTCTCCTATAATTCACCCCTCCACTTT.

The chain uses TRBV9 and TRBJ2-1, with D possibly matching TRBD1 (7 bases). The V end lost 6 bases, the J end lost 8 bases, and 18 bases lay between the germline ends. This CDR3 is built from 14 residues. Per the germline V gene, CDR1 is SGDLS and CDR2 is YYNGEE. CDR3 amino acids: CASTSEGARDEQFF. CDR3 bases: TGTGCCAGCACCTCGGAGGGGGCGAGGGATGAGCAGTTCTTC.

This clonotype has only one observation. The rearrangement links TRBV6-2 or TRBV6-3 to TRBJ2-1; 7 bases line up with TRBD2. The J segment lost 0 bases and the V segment lost 0 bases, leaving 5 bases of the junction unmatched. Germline-derived CDR1 and CDR2 are MNHEY and SVGEGT. CDR3 length: 17 residues. The CDR3, as DNA: TGTGCCAGCAGTTACTCTCTCGGCGGGAGCTCCTACAATGAGCAGTTCTTC. Amino acids: CASSYSLGGSSYNEQFF.

This clonotype was detected once. J is TRBJ2-5 and V is TRBV20-1, with 8 bases matching TRBD2. The CDR3 consists of 13 residues. V gave up 3 bases and J gave up 4 bases; unmatched junction bases: 4. Per the germline V gene, CDR1 is DFQATT and CDR2 is SNEGSKA (reference sequence). CDR3: CSARTSDRETQYF. CDR3 DNA: TGCAGTGCTAGGACTAGCGATCGAGAGACCCAGTACTTC.

V is TRBV2 and J is TRBJ2-2; the D gene is possibly TRBD2 (5 bases). CDR1 and CDR2 from the germline V gene are SNHLY and FYNNEI. With 8 bases removed from V and 0 bases from J, the gap between germline ends came to 16 bases. CDR3 length: 16 amino acids. The CDR3 region is CASSEEALTNTGELFF. The CDR3 DNA reads as TGTGCCAGCTCTGAGGAGGCACTTACGAACACCGGGGAGCTGTTTTTT.

CDR3 DNA: TGTGCCAGCAGCCCAGACGGCGGGGGGGCCGGGGAGCTGTTTTTT. Translating gives CASSPDGGGAGELFF. This chain connects TRBV7-2 to TRBJ2-2; 9 bases align to TRBD2. Trimming removed 5 bases from V and 6 bases from J; junction bases left unmatched: 7. CDR1 and CDR2 (germline): SGHTA, FQGNSA. The CDR3 is 15 amino acids.

This sequence joins TRBV12-3 or TRBV12-4 and TRBJ2-1, with 11 bases that match TRBD2. The trim removed 8 bases at V and 3 bases at J, leaving 6 bases unmatched. The CDR3 consists of 15 residues. The CDR3 coding sequence is TGTGCCAGCCTTAGTGGGACTAGCGGCTACAATGAGCAGTTCTTC. Amino acids: CASLSGTSGYNEQFF.

The chain joins TRBV7-2 to TRBJ2-4; no reliable D call. V lost 1 base and J lost 5, with 9 bases in between. Germline CDR1 reads SGHTA; CDR2 reads FQGNSA. This CDR3 spans 14 amino acids. CDR3 DNA: TGTGCCAGCAGCTTAGTCGGGCTCGAAAACATTCAGTACTTC. Its translation is CASSLVGLENIQYF. Together with reference TRBV7-2 and TRBJ2-4, the CDR3 gives the full variable domain: GAGVSQSPSNKVTEKGKDVELRCDPISGHTALYWYRQSLGQGLEFLIYFQGNSAPDKSGLPSDRFSAERTGGSVSTLTIQRTQQEDSAVYLCASSLVGLENIQYFGAGTRLSVL.

The chain recombines TRBV18 with TRBJ2-3, with a tentative D call TRBD2 (6 bases). Trimming removed 2 bases from V and 5 bases from J, with 11 bases in between. Per the germline V gene, CDR1 is KGHSH and CDR2 is LQKENI. This CDR3 region has 14 residues. The CDR3 sequence is CASSPWGDGDTQYF. CDR3 bases: TGTGCCAGCTCACCATGGGGGGATGGAGATACGCAGTATTTT.

J is TRBJ1-5 and V is TRBV6-2 or TRBV6-3; D is uncertain. V lost 7 bases to trimming and J lost 5 bases, with 15 bases between them. This CDR3 has 14 amino acids. Germline V lookup: CDR1 MNHEY, CDR2 SVGEGT. This CDR3 reads CASKRRADDQPQHF. In DNA form, the CDR3 reads TGTGCCAGCAAACGTAGGGCTGACGATCAGCCCCAGCATTTT.

V gene TRBV20-1 combines with J gene TRBJ2-5; TRBD1 or TRBD2 may be the D gene (5 bases each). The CDR3 spans 12 residues. Trimming took off 6 bases at V and 7 bases at J, with 15 bases between the two ends. The germline CDR1 and CDR2 sequences are DFQATT and SNEGSKA (reference sequence). CDR3 amino acids: CSARDRLGTQYF. As DNA, the CDR3 is TGCAGTGCCCGGGACCGCCTGGGGACCCAGTACTTC.

This sequence joins TRBV5-1 and TRBJ2-1; D gene unclear. V was cut by 3 bases and J by 9 bases, with 16 bases left in between. The CDR3 is made up of 14 amino acids. Germline V gives CDR1 SGHRS, CDR2 YFSETQ. The CDR3 is CASSSRPELGEQFF. The CDR3 nucleotides are TGCGCCAGCAGCTCAAGGCCGGAGCTTGGTGAGCAGTTCTTC. The entire variable domain, with the rest obtained from reference TRBV5-1 and TRBJ2-1, is as follows: KAGVTQTPRYLIKTRGQQVTLSCSPISGHRSVSWYQQTPGQGLQFLFEYFSETQRNKGNFPGRFSGRQFSNSRSEMNVSTLELGDSALYLCASSSRPELGEQFFGPGTRLTVL.

V usage is TRBV7-2 and J usage is TRBJ1-6, with D unresolved. Germline V lookup: CDR1 SGHTA, CDR2 FQGNSA. The CDR3 sequence is 15 residues long. V was cut by 5 bases and J by 0 bases, with 8 bases left in between. CDR3 coding DNA: TGTGCCAGCAGCCAACAGAGCTCCTATAATTCACCCCTCCACTTT. Residues: CASSQQSSYNSPLHF.

This chain links TRBV3-1 with TRBJ2-3; D not resolved. V dropped 1 base and J dropped 10 bases, with 6 bases sitting between them. The CDR3 length is 11 residues. In germline, CDR1 is LGHDT, CDR2 YNNKEL (reference sequence). CDR3 bases: TGTGCCAGCAGCCAAGCCGATGCGCAGTATTTT. Residues: CASSQADAQYF.

The chain recombines TRBV30 with TRBJ1-4, with D hard to call. This CDR3 has 12 amino acids. Germline V lookup: CDR1 GTSNPN, CDR2 SVGIG (reference sequence). V was cut by 1 base and J by 5 bases, with 5 bases left in between. As DNA, the CDR3 is TGTGCCTGGAGTGAAAACAATGAAAAACTGTTTTTT. Its translation is CAWSENNEKLFF. Variable domain in full (rest from reference TRBV30 and TRBJ1-4): SQTIHQWPATLVQPVGSPLSLECTVEGTSNPNLYWYRQAAGRGLQLLFYSVGIGQISSEVPQNLSASRPQDRQFILSSKKLLLSDSGFYLCAWSENNEKLFFGSGTQLSVL.

The chain recombines TRBV7-2 with TRBJ2-7; 10 bases fit TRBD2. CDR1 is SGHTA and CDR2 is FQGNSA in the germline V gene. V was clipped by 0 bases and J by 3 bases; unmatched bases: 2. CDR3 length: 15 amino acids. Here the CDR3 reads CASSLATSGIYEQYF. Here the CDR3 DNA reads TGTGCCAGCAGCTTAGCAACTAGCGGGATCTACGAGCAGTACTTC. The full variable domain, rest sourced from reference TRBV7-2 and TRBJ2-7, is GAGVSQSPSNKVTEKGKDVELRCDPISGHTALYWYRQSLGQGLEFLIYFQGNSAPDKSGLPSDRFSAERTGGSVSTLTIQRTQQEDSAVYLCASSLATSGIYEQYFGPGTRLTVT.

V usage is TRBV5-1 and J usage is TRBJ2-7; tentative D call: TRBD2 (5 bases). V was trimmed by 2 bases and J by 0 bases, leaving 18 bases between them. The CDR3 loop spans 17 amino acids. CDR1 is SGHRS and CDR2 is YFSETQ in the germline V gene. CDR3 region: CASSFSTGYPSSYEQYF. The CDR3, as DNA: TGCGCCAGCAGCTTCTCAACGGGATACCCGAGCTCCTACGAGCAGTACTTC.

A remark on this clonotype: The junction differs from germline at one of its ends, possibly a read error. CDR3 loop: CASSLEGSTDTQYF. In DNA form, the CDR3 reads TGTGCCAGCAGCTTGGAAGGTAGCACAGATACGCAGTATTTT. The chain recombines TRBV5-1 with TRBJ2-3; D remains unclear. Germline V lookup: CDR1 SGHRS, CDR2 YFSETQ. The CDR3 sequence is 14 residues long.

This clonotype was recorded once. V usage is TRBV20-1 and J usage is TRBJ2-7; a weak D match, TRBD2 (5 bases). CDR3 length: 12 amino acids. Germline-derived CDR1 and CDR2 are DFQATT and SNEGSKA (reference sequence). V dropped 3 bases and J dropped 6 bases, with 12 bases sitting between them. The CDR3 DNA follows: TGCAGTGCTAGGCCCGACGGGGTCGAGCAGTACTTC. This gives the protein CSARPDGVEQYF.